Listed here are 22 T cell receptor beta chains from one sample, sequenced in a study of blood T cell repertoires in COVID-19. Method: immunoSEQ multiplex PCR; TCRdb's copy keeps in-frame clones and lacks some. The sample shows about 220,000 clones, roughly nine tenths of them seen only once. The specimen was peripheral blood. These receptors originate from a man aged 35 to 55 with acute or convalescent COVID-19.

The V gene is TRBV30, the J gene TRBJ1-1, with 9 bases aligning to TRBD1. The trim removed 3 bases at V and 5 bases at J, leaving 4 bases unmatched. The CDR3 is 13 amino acids. Germline V CDR1 and CDR2: GTSNPN, SVGIG (reference sequence). The CDR3 loop is CAWRGTGRTEAFF. The CDR3 bases are TGTGCCTGGAGAGGGACAGGGCGGACTGAAGCTTTCTTT.

This clone was recorded only once. The rearrangement joins TRBV3-1 (or the pseudogene TRBV3-2) to TRBJ1-2; 7 bases agree with TRBD1. V was pared by 2 bases and J by 1 base, with 4 bases of the junction left unmatched. Germline loops: CDR1 LGHDT, CDR2 YNNKEL (reference sequence). CDR3 length equals 15 residues. Written as DNA, the CDR3 is TGTGCCAGCAGCCAACCAGGGACAGTTAACTATGGCTACACCTTC. Translating it yields CASSQPGTVNYGYTF.

V is TRBV4-1 and J is TRBJ2-3, with a possible D match to TRBD2 (6 bases). The germline V gene encodes CDR1 MGHRA and CDR2 YSYEKL. Trimming removed 1 base at V and 5 bases at J, with 13 bases between. The CDR3 loop spans 15 amino acids. In DNA form, the CDR3 reads TGCGCCAGCAGCCAAGGGAGGACTACGAAAGATACGCAGTATTTT. It encodes CASSQGRTTKDTQYF.

Here the CDR3 DNA reads TGTGCCAGCAGCTTAACCCTATCCTACGAGCAGTACTTC. This codes for CASSLTLSYEQYF. The V gene is TRBV7-2, the J gene TRBJ2-7; D not resolved. V lost 2 bases and J lost 1, with 6 bases in between. The CDR3 is 13 amino acids. Germline-derived CDR1 and CDR2 are SGHTA and FQGNSA.

The CDR3 is CASSAGGVSYGYTF. In DNA, the CDR3 is TGTGCCAGCAGCGCCGGGGGAGTTAGCTATGGCTACACCTTC. V is TRBV9 and J is TRBJ1-2, with a possible D match to TRBD1 (5 bases). This CDR3 is 14 amino acids long. The V gene's germline CDR1 is SGDLS and CDR2 YYNGEE. The germline V and J ends were trimmed by 3 bases and 4 bases, with 13 bases remaining between them.

The chain combines TRBV20-1 with TRBJ2-1, with 10 bases identical to TRBD2. The CDR3 runs to 15 residues. V was pared by 3 bases and J by 8 bases, with 10 bases of the junction left unmatched. CDR1 is DFQATT, CDR2 SNEGSKA, per germline (reference sequence). CDR3 in amino acids: CSASGGTSGTYEQFF. CDR3 nucleotide sequence: TGCAGTGCTAGTGGTGGCACTAGCGGGACCTATGAGCAGTTCTTC.

CDR3 sequence reads: CASSLAFGLYGYTF. Written as DNA, the CDR3 is TGTGCCAGCAGCTTAGCCTTCGGTCTCTATGGCTACACCTTC. This rearrangement joins TRBV7-2 to TRBJ1-2; D not resolved. Trimming removed 0 bases at V and 4 bases at J, with 9 bases between. Germline CDR1 SGHTA, CDR2 FQGNSA. The CDR3 covers 14 residues.

The genes are TRBV18 and TRBJ1-3; TRBD1 matches 7 bases. With V trimmed by 6 bases and J by 2 bases, 10 bases remained unmatched. There are 16 residues in the CDR3. Germline CDR1 is KGHSH and CDR2 is LQKENI. CDR3 nucleotides: TGTGCCAGCTCTCTACCGACAGGGTCAACTGGAAACACCATATATTTT. Translated, it gives CASSLPTGSTGNTIYF.

This chain connects TRBV27 to TRBJ2-2, with D perhaps matching TRBD2 (6 bases). Looked up from germline, CDR1 is MNHEY and CDR2 is SMNVEV (reference sequence). The V and J ends lost 2 bases and 3 bases respectively, with 10 bases between them. This CDR3 has 15 residues. The CDR3 sequence: CASSLIGTYTGELFF. CDR3 nucleotide sequence: TGTGCCAGCAGTTTAATAGGGACTTACACCGGGGAGCTGTTTTTT.

The V and J genes are TRBV5-8 and TRBJ1-2; no clear D. The CDR3 contains 13 residues. Trimming took 3 bases from V and 6 from J, leaving 12 bases between them. Germline CDR1 and CDR2: SGHTS and YDEGEE. CDR3 nucleotide sequence: TGTGCCAGCAGCTCTCACGGCGGGGATGGCTACACCTTC. Encoded protein: CASSSHGGDGYTF.

This chain joins TRBV7-8 and TRBJ2-6; D unresolved. Looked up from germline, CDR1 is SGHVS and CDR2 is FQNEAQ. Trimming removed 4 bases at V and 1 base at J, with 8 bases between. The CDR3 runs 15 residues. CDR3 sequence (DNA): TGTGCCAGCAGCTCGGTTTTTTCTGGGGCCAACGTCCTGACTTTC. Its protein is CASSSVFSGANVLTF.

This chain links TRBV24-1 with TRBJ2-7, with 8 bases fitting TRBD1. Germline loops: CDR1 KGHDR, CDR2 SFDVKD. The CDR3 has 15 residues. Trimming took 4 bases from V and 5 from J; bases not matched to a gene: 9. Here the CDR3 reads CATSDSRTGTDEQYF. The CDR3, as DNA: TGTGCCACCAGTGACTCCAGGACAGGGACCGACGAGCAGTACTTC.

The chain carries TRBV27 and TRBJ2-7, with 10 bases matching TRBD1. This CDR3 contains 15 residues. The ends lost 5 bases at V and 5 bases at J; junction bases unmatched: 9. Germline CDR1 reads MNHEY; CDR2 reads SMNVEV (reference sequence). CDR3 DNA: TGTGCCAGCAGTCCTACCGGGACAGGGGCCCACGAGCAGTACTTC. This gives the protein CASSPTGTGAHEQYF.

This clone showed up just once. The chain links TRBV5-1 to TRBJ1-2; tentatively, D is TRBD1 (6 bases). The V and J ends lost 0 bases and 4 bases respectively, with 13 bases between them. The CDR3 extends over 15 amino acids. CDR1 and CDR2 (germline): SGHRS, YFSETQ. CDR3 in DNA: TGCGCCAGCAGCTTGGCAGGACAGATCCCCTATGGCTACACCTTC. As protein: CASSLAGQIPYGYTF.

This chain links TRBV7-9 with TRBJ1-2, with 7 bases lining up with TRBD1. The CDR3 sequence is 14 residues long. From germline, CDR1 is SEHNR and CDR2 FQNEAQ (reference sequence). V lost 3 bases to trimming and J lost 3 bases; unmatched junction nucleotides: 4. The CDR3 loop is CASSFRGTDYGYTF. The DNA of the CDR3 is TGTGCCAGCAGCTTTCGTGGGACAGACTATGGCTACACCTTC.

This clone appeared once. The V and J genes are TRBV30 and TRBJ1-4; TRBD1 is a possible D gene (6 bases). The CDR3 extends over 15 amino acids. Trimming removed 8 bases at V and 5 bases at J, with 21 bases between. Germline CDR1 reads GTSNPN; CDR2 reads SVGIG (reference sequence). CDR3 loop: CAVRNRVGVNEKLFF. CDR3 DNA: TGTGCCGTGAGGAACAGGGTAGGGGTGAATGAAAAACTGTTTTTT. Together with reference TRBV30 and TRBJ1-4, the CDR3 gives the full variable domain: SQTIHQWPATLVQPVGSPLSLECTVEGTSNPNLYWYRQAAGRGLQLLFYSVGIGQISSEVPQNLSASRPQDRQFILSSKKLLLSDSGFYLCAVRNRVGVNEKLFFGSGTQLSVL.

The CDR3 sequence is CSAQSGAGYTF. The CDR3 nucleotides read TGCAGTGCCCAGTCGGGTGCGGGCTACACCTTC. V usage is TRBV20-1 and J usage is TRBJ1-2; D gene ambiguous. Germline CDR1 DFQATT, CDR2 SNEGSKA (reference sequence). The V end was cut by 6 bases, the J end by 8 bases, with 13 bases between. The CDR3 consists of 11 residues.

This clone showed up just once. The chain joins TRBV20-1 to TRBJ1-2; D is unresolved. The CDR3 totals 11 residues. Between the trimmed V and J ends, which lost 0 bases and 7 bases, there was a span of 6 bases. Germline loops: CDR1 DFQATT, CDR2 SNEGSKA (reference sequence). CDR3 protein: CSARDRGGYTF. CDR3 bases: TGCAGTGCTAGAGATCGGGGTGGCTACACCTTC.

V is TRBV6-5 and J is TRBJ1-1, with a tentative D call TRBD1 (5 bases). The CDR3 consists of 13 residues. Germline CDR1 reads MNHEY; CDR2 reads SVGAGI. Between the trimmed V and J ends, which lost 2 bases and 4 bases, there was a span of 8 bases. The CDR3 loop reads CASSYQGGTEAFF. The CDR3 DNA sequence: TGTGCCAGCAGTTACCAGGGTGGCACTGAAGCTTTCTTT.

CDR3 loop: CASSPPGSLDNSPLHF. The CDR3 DNA follows: TGTGCCAGCAGCCCCCCAGGGTCCCTTGATAATTCACCCCTCCACTTT. The V call is TRBV7-9, the J call TRBJ1-6; D possibly corresponds to TRBD1 (5 bases). Trimming pared 5 bases from V and 5 bases from J, leaving 16 bases between. The CDR3 has 16 amino acids. Looked up from germline, CDR1 is SEHNR and CDR2 is FQNEAQ (reference sequence).

The chain joins TRBV5-4 to TRBJ2-7; possibly TRBD2 for D (5 bases). Germline values: CDR1 SGHNT, CDR2 YYREEE (reference sequence). CDR3 length: 13 amino acids. The V end was cut by 4 bases, the J end by 3 bases, with 11 bases between. The CDR3 reads CASSAPRDYEQYF. For the CDR3, the DNA is TGTGCCAGCAGCGCCCCGAGGGACTACGAGCAGTACTTC.

V usage is TRBV7-3 and J usage is TRBJ2-1, with 8 bases lining up with TRBD2. This CDR3 region has 15 residues. Germline V gives CDR1 SGHTA, CDR2 FQGTGA. J was trimmed by 9 bases and V by 6 bases; bases with no gene match: 13. CDR3 nucleotides: TGTGCCAGCAGGAGTCCCGCAGCGGGAGAGTTTGAGCAGTTCTTC. Protein sequence: CASRSPAAGEFEQFF.